This T cell receptor beta chain was recorded in a study of T cell responses to AZD1222 COVID-19 vaccine. CDR1 and CDR2 from the germline V gene are LNHDA and SQIVND (reference sequence). CDR3 size: 14 residues. V gave up 2 bases and J gave up 6 bases, with 13 bases separating them. The repertoire was sequenced with immunoSEQ multiplex PCR; TCRdb's copy has only in-frame clones and lacks some. The repertoire holds about 93,000 clones, around 89% seen once, with over 2% in the top ten. Samples with a second dose at about 4 or about 12 weeks were pooled together. The origin of this receptor is an adult who received the AZD1222 COVID-19 vaccine. The specimen was peripheral blood, collected 28 days after the second AZD1222 dose. The V gene is TRBV19, the J gene TRBJ1-1; D might be TRBD1 (6 bases). DNA for the CDR3: TGTGCCAGTAGTATACGGGCAGGGGAGGCTGAAGCTTTCTTT. This codes for CASSIRAGEAEAFF. Based on the CDR3 plus reference TRBV19 and TRBJ1-1, the full variable domain is DGGITQSPKYLFRKEGQNVTLSCEQNLNHDAMYWYRQDPGQGLRLIYYSQIVNDFQKGDIAEGYSVSREKKESFPLTVTSAQKNPTAFYLCASSIRAGEAEAFFGQGTRLTVV.